The 2 T cell receptor beta chains in this list originate from one sample, sequenced in a study of blood T cell repertoires in COVID-19. Sequenced by immunoSEQ multiplex PCR; TCRdb stores in-frame clones only, minus some. The sample holds 400,000 to 450,000 clones, roughly 88% seen once. Sequencing used PBMCs or T cells enriched from blood (not recorded which). These receptors all stem from a man aged 18 to 29 who had recovered from COVID-19.

The chain has TRBV19 and TRBJ1-5; a weak D match, TRBD1 (5 bases). There are 12 residues in the CDR3. Germline assignment: CDR1 LNHDA and CDR2 SQIVND (reference sequence). With 6 bases removed from V and 7 bases from J, the gap between germline ends came to 10 bases. The CDR3 protein is CASRTPGQPQHF. The CDR3 DNA reads as TGTGCCAGTAGAACCCCAGGGCAGCCCCAGCATTTT.

V gene TRBV12-3 or TRBV12-4 combines with J gene TRBJ2-7; D might be TRBD2 (5 bases). V was pared by 6 bases and J by 6 bases, with 12 bases between. This CDR3 contains 12 residues. The CDR3 DNA is TGTGCCAGCAGCCACACTAGTACCGAGCAGTACTTC. This sequence encodes CASSHTSTEQYF.